The T cell receptor (beta chain) described here comes from a study of Ad26.COV2.S vaccination and SARS-CoV-2 variants. On the study more broadly: It was the COV1001 Ad26.COV2.S trial arm that included the donor.

This clone was seen just once. Its target is unknown. Study results and caveats: Spike-specific TCR breadth was greater in vaccine than placebo recipients.

Documented treatment: 15 to 20 received Ad26.COV2.S at low or high dose, single or two shots; 5 received placebo; per-sample allocation not given. Specimen acquisition occurred on day 63 following the initial vaccine or placebo injection. This CDR3 is built from 18 residues. Germline-derived CDR1 and CDR2 are SGDLS and YYNGEE. The trim removed 0 bases at V and 4 bases at J, leaving 13 bases unmatched. The table came from immunoSEQ multiplex PCR; TCRdb's copy has only in-frame clones and leaves some out. Here the sample spans some 290,000 clones, about 86% being singletons. The receptor comes from a person aged 18 to 59 who received the Ad26.COV2.S COVID-19 vaccine or a placebo. The source material was peripheral blood, sampled in a trial of Ad26.COV2.S vaccine versus placebo. The chain uses TRBV9 and TRBJ1-2; 9 bases match TRBD1. The CDR3 nucleotides read TGTGCCAGCAGCGTAGACCCACTCTCTCGACAGGGGGTCTATGGCTACACCTTC. Its protein is CASSVDPLSRQGVYGYTF.